This is a list of T cell receptor beta chains from one sample in a study of glioma-infiltrating T cells after dendritic cell vaccination. Sequencing was performed with immunoSEQ multiplex PCR; in TCRdb, only in-frame clones are kept and a portion is missing. The sample consists of under 130,000 clones, roughly 79% of them appearing once. Sequenced material: blood, taken before dendritic cell vaccination. Source of these receptors: a human donor with glioblastoma. Both conserved end residues are part of each CDR3. Each record gives: V gene, D gene, clone size, J gene, CDR3 DNA, CDR3 protein. A D gene is named only where the DNA matches it firmly. Only some rows state a clone size, as once, few, many or a class for expanded clones.

>TRBV29-1|TRBD1|-|TRBJ1-1
TGCAGCGTTTATAACCGGGACAGATTAAACACTGAAGCTTTCTTT
CSVYNRDRLNTEAFF
>TRBV7-2|-|-|TRBJ1-2
TGTGCCGTCGGTGTTCATGGCTACACCTTC
CAVGVHGYTF
>TRBV6-1|TRBD1|-|TRBJ1-6
TGTGCCAGCAGTGTGCGGGACAGCTCCTATAATTCACCCCTCCACTTT
CASSVRDSSYNSPLHF
>TRBV6-1|-|-|TRBJ1-5
TGTGCCAGCAGTGAAGTTGCAGGTCCAAGCAATCAGCCCCAGCATTTT
CASSEVAGPSNQPQHF
>TRBV6-1|-|-|TRBJ2-6
TGTGCCAGCAGTGGTTTCTTAGGGGCCAACGTCCTGACTTTC
CASSGFLGANVLTF
>TRBV18|-|-|TRBJ1-1
TGTGCCAGCTCACCGGTACAGGGCCCAGTGAACACTGAAGCTTTCTTT
CASSPVQGPVNTEAFF
>TRBV10-1|TRBD2|-|TRBJ2-5
TGCGCCAGCAGTATGAGCGGGGGGCCCGGGGAGACCCAGTACTTC
CASSMSGGPGETQYF
>TRBV5-1|-|few|TRBJ2-5
TGCGCCAGCAGCTTGAGGAGGGAAGAGACCCAGTACTTC
CASSLRREETQYF
>TRBV4-2|-|-|TRBJ2-5
TGTGCCAGCAGCCCGGGGGGCGGGGAGACCCAGTACTTC
CASSPGGGETQYF
>TRBV11-3|TRBD1|-|TRBJ2-1
TGTGCCAGCAGCTTGAGTGGCAGGGGGCGGGATGAGCAGTTCTTC
CASSLSGRGRDEQFF
>TRBV19|TRBD1|-|TRBJ1-2
TGTGCCAGTAGTATAACAGGGGAGTATGGCTACACCTTC
CASSITGEYGYTF
>TRBV30|-|-|TRBJ1-4
TGTGCCTGGATTGGGGCAGGGGAAACTAATGAAAAACTGTTTTTT
CAWIGAGETNEKLFF
>TRBV7-2|-|few|TRBJ2-2
TGTGCCAGCAGCTCCGCAGGGTGGGGCACCGGGGAGCTGTTTTTT
CASSSAGWGTGELFF
>TRBV5-4|TRBD1|-|TRBJ1-2
TGTGCCAGCAGCCGGGGACAGGGGGCAAATGGCTACACCTTC
CASSRGQGANGYTF
>TRBV7-7|TRBD2|few|TRBJ2-1
TGTGCTAGCAGCCCCACTAGCGGGGGGCCAGGGGAGCAGTTCTTC
CASSPTSGGPGEQFF
>TRBV19|TRBD1|-|TRBJ2-3
TGTGCCAGTAAACTCGCGCCGGGACAGGGCTCATATACGCAGTATTTT
CASKLAPGQGSYTQYF
>TRBV6-5|TRBD1|-|TRBJ1-2
TGTGCCAGCAAGACAGGGGATGTACGTGGCTACACCTTC
CASKTGDVRGYTF
>TRBV21-1|-|-|TRBJ2-7
TGTGCCAGCAGCAAAGTGCGGGGGTACGGGTCCCCCGACGAGCAGTACTTC
CASSKVRGYGSPDEQYF
>TRBV4-3|-|once|TRBJ2-1
TGCGCCAGCAGCCCGAGACAGGCGATGTTCTACAATGAGCAGTTCTTC
CASSPRQAMFYNEQFF
>TRBV7-2|-|once|TRBJ1-6
TGTGCCAGCAGCCCATCGGGGGACTATGGCTCACCCCTCCACTTT
CASSPSGDYGSPLHF
>TRBV5-1|-|-|TRBJ1-2
TGCGCCAGCAGCTTGCCTCAGCAAGGCGGCCTCTATGGCTACACCTTC
CASSLPQQGGLYGYTF
>TRBV4-1|-|once|TRBJ2-7
TGCGCCAGCAGCCCACAGGAGCTCAACTACGAGCAGTACTTC
CASSPQELNYEQYF
>TRBV7-9|-|-|TRBJ2-5
TGTGCCAGCAGCTTAAGCCGCGCCGGGGGCGGGGGCCAAGAGACCCAGTACTTC
CASSLSRAGGGGQETQYF
>TRBV5-4|-|-|TRBJ2-3
TGTGCCAGCAGCTTGCAGGGCGACGCAGATACGCAGTATTTT
CASSLQGDADTQYF
>TRBV29-1|TRBD1|-|TRBJ2-7
TGCAGCGCCGGACAGGGCGACGGGGACGAGCAGTACTTC
CSAGQGDGDEQYF
>TRBV28|TRBD1|-|TRBJ2-7
TGTGCCAGCAGTTTAGACAGGGGGCGGGGATTGGGCTACGAGCAGTACTTC
CASSLDRGRGLGYEQYF
>TRBV6-1|-|-|TRBJ2-7
TGTGCCAGCAGTGTGAGGCGGGGTTCCTCCTACGAGCAGTCCTTC
CASSVRRGSSYEQSF
>TRBV13|-|-|TRBJ2-1
TGTGCCAGCCGGAGGGGTTCGAATGAGCAGTTCTTC
CASRRGSNEQFF
>TRBV9|TRBD2|-|TRBJ2-7
TGTGCCAGCAGCCCTCGGACTAGCGGGGACTACGAGCAGTACTTC
CASSPRTSGDYEQYF
>TRBV5-6|-|once|TRBJ2-7
TGTGCCAGCAGTCCTAACGACAGATCCTTCTACGAGCAGTACTTC
CASSPNDRSFYEQYF
>TRBV27|-|-|TRBJ1-3
TGTGCCAGCAGTTTACGACACCCGAGCTCTGGAAACACCATATATTTT
CASSLRHPSSGNTIYF
>TRBV7-2|-|-|TRBJ2-1
TGTGCCAGCAGCCCTCGAGGGGACATAGACAATGAGCAGTTCTTC
CASSPRGDIDNEQFF
>TRBV7-3|-|-|TRBJ2-3
TGTGCCAGCAGCTTAAACAGGGGGGGGGCCGGAGATACGCAGTATTTT
CASSLNRGGAGDTQYF
>TRBV15|-|-|TRBJ1-5
TGTGCCACCAGCAGAGATCCACACAATAATCAGCCCCAGCATTTT
CATSRDPHNNQPQHF
>TRBV7-6|TRBD1|-|TRBJ2-7
TGTGCCAGCAGCGACGGGACAGCGCTAACCTACGAGCAGTACTTC
CASSDGTALTYEQYF
>TRBV2|TRBD1|-|TRBJ1-2
TGTGCCAGCAGCGGGACAGGGTATGGCTACACCTTC
CASSGTGYGYTF
>TRBV6-5|-|-|TRBJ1-1
TGTGCCAGCAGCTTAGGGAGTCCGAACACTGAAGCTTTCTTT
CASSLGSPNTEAFF
>TRBV23-1|-|-|TRBJ1-5
TGCGCCAGCACTACGACCGTGGGGGGGGCGAGGCCCCAGCATTTT
CASTTTVGGARPQHF
>TRBV19|-|-|TRBJ1-2
TGTGCCAGTAGTATCGAGCGGGAATACTATGGCTACACCTTC
CASSIEREYYGYTF
>TRBV4-1|TRBD1|-|TRBJ1-5
TGCGCCAGCAGCCCGGGACAGCACAATCAGCCCCAGCATTTT
CASSPGQHNQPQHF
>TRBV7-6|-|-|TRBJ2-1
TGTGCCAGCAGCTTAGCGGCCGATCCCTCCTACAATGAGCAGTTCTTC
CASSLAADPSYNEQFF
>TRBV28|TRBD2|-|TRBJ2-3
TGTGCCAGCAGTTCGAGGAGCGGGGGCGCAAGCACAGATACGCAGTATTTT
CASSSRSGGASTDTQYF
>TRBV14|-|-|TRBJ1-5
TGTGCCAGCAGCTTTACTCAGGGAAGCAATCAGCCCCAGCATTTT
CASSFTQGSNQPQHF
>TRBV29-1|TRBD1|-|TRBJ2-3
TGCAGCGTTGTTGGTCAGGGGGACACAGATACGCAGTATTTT
CSVVGQGDTDTQYF
>TRBV9|TRBD1|-|TRBJ2-6
TGTGCCAGCAGCCCTACTCGAAGGGGGCAAACCTCTGGGGCCAACGTCCTGACTTTC
CASSPTRRGQTSGANVLTF
>TRBV5-1|TRBD2|-|TRBJ2-3
TGCGCCAGCAGCCTGGGGGGTAGCGGGGGGACAGATACGCAGTATTTT
CASSLGGSGGTDTQYF
>TRBV2|TRBD1|-|TRBJ1-2
TGTGCCAGCAGTGAGTCTTACAGGGGGCTGTATGGCTACACCTTC
CASSESYRGLYGYTF
>TRBV19|TRBD2|-|TRBJ2-5
TGTGCCAGTAGTGACTTGACTAGCGGGGCTTCGTACCAAGAGACCCAGTACTTC
CASSDLTSGASYQETQYF
>TRBV19|TRBD1|-|TRBJ2-7
TGTGCCAGTAGTATAGTAGGGGGCCTCGGAACCTACGAGCAGTACTTC
CASSIVGGLGTYEQYF
>TRBV18|-|-|TRBJ2-7
TGTGCCAGCTCACCGGACCCAGGGGTCGCGGCGAGGGAGCAGTACTTC
CASSPDPGVAAREQYF
>TRBV5-1|-|-|TRBJ2-3
TGCGCCAGCAGCTTGGCAGGGTCTAGCACAGATACGCAGTATTTT
CASSLAGSSTDTQYF
>TRBV6-4|TRBD1|many|TRBJ1-2
TGTGCCAGCAGTGACTCGGGACAGTTCGGCGGCTACACCTTC
CASSDSGQFGGYTF
>TRBV5-1|TRBD1|-|TRBJ1-6
TGCGCCAGCAGCGGGGGACAGCTCGTTTCACCCCTCCACTTT
CASSGGQLVSPLHF
>TRBV11-2|TRBD1|-|TRBJ1-2
TGTGCCAGCAGCCGGGGACAGGGGGCGGTTGGCCACTTC
CASSRGQGAVGHF
>TRBV4-3|-|few|TRBJ1-1
TGCGCCAGCAGCCAAGATCGCGCCCTGAACACTGAAGCTTTCTTT
CASSQDRALNTEAFF
>TRBV6-5|-|-|TRBJ2-7
TGTGCCAGCAGTTACTCCCCTGGTAGGGGCTACGAGCAGTACTTC
CASSYSPGRGYEQYF
>TRBV7-9|-|-|TRBJ1-2
TGTGCCAGCAGCTTAGCGGGCTCCCCCTATGGCTACACCTTC
CASSLAGSPYGYTF
>TRBV4-1|TRBD1|-|TRBJ1-2
TGCGCCAGCAGCCCCAGCTCCGGGACAGAACTAAATGGCTACACCTTC
CASSPSSGTELNGYTF
>TRBV7-2|-|-|TRBJ2-4
TGTGCCAGCAGCAGCGGTGTAGCCAAAAACATTCAGTACTTC
CASSSGVAKNIQYF
>TRBV6-1|-|-|TRBJ1-1
TGTGCCAGCAGTCACCTATTGAACACTGAAGCTTTCTTT
CASSHLLNTEAFF